This entry lists 28 T cell receptor beta chains sequenced from one sample in a study of T cell repertoires in cytomegalovirus infection. Each CDR3 protein is one row after TCRdb ran MiXCR on the reads. Seen here are some 320,000 distinct CDR3 sequences, roughly 28% observed once, and the top ten hold 15% to 20%. These receptors have no known antigen. The source material was cultured PBMCs, sampled from culture after CMV antigen stimulation. All receptors derive from a human donor in good health (CMV status not recorded). Some clones in this sample may be carry-over from other donors' samples.

V gene TRBV7-6 combines with J gene TRBJ1-2, with D unresolved. Germline V CDR1 and CDR2: SGHVS, FNYEAQ. Trimming shortened V by 4 bases and J by 4 bases, and 7 bases separated the two germline ends. The CDR3 sequence is 12 residues long. This CDR3 reads CASSSSAYGYTF. DNA of the CDR3: TGTGCCAGCAGCTCTTCAGCCTATGGCTACACCTTC.

The CDR3 sequence: CASSLVAGNEQFF. The CDR3, as DNA: TGTGCCAGCAGTTTAGTAGCGGGCAATGAGCAGTTCTTC. V is TRBV12-3 or TRBV12-4 and J is TRBJ2-1; 7 positions match TRBD2. This CDR3 has 13 amino acids. V shed 1 base, J shed 6 bases, and the junction held 0 bases outside the gene matches.

V gene TRBV7-6 combines with J gene TRBJ1-6; possibly TRBD1 for D (6 bases). The CDR3 spans 17 residues. V was trimmed by 5 bases and J by 4 bases, leaving 18 bases between them. Looked up from germline, CDR1 is SGHVS and CDR2 is FNYEAQ. In DNA, the CDR3 is TGTGCCAGCAGCCCCGGAACGGGGGCGTCTTATAATTCACCCCTCCACTTT. Protein product: CASSPGTGASYNSPLHF.

This clonotype was counted a few times. The rearrangement links TRBV10-3 to TRBJ1-2; weak D call: TRBD1 (6 bases). The CDR3 totals 12 residues. Looked up from germline, CDR1 is ENHRY and CDR2 is SYGVKD. V was pared by 3 bases and J by 4 bases, with 6 bases between. CDR3 sequence: CAISEQGYGYTF. The CDR3, as DNA: TGTGCCATCAGTGAACAGGGCTATGGCTACACCTTC.

The gene calls are TRBV9 and TRBJ2-1, with 7 nucleotides matching TRBD2. The CDR3 consists of 16 residues. V lost 0 bases to trimming and J lost 5 bases; unmatched junction nucleotides: 8. CDR1 and CDR2 from the germline V gene are SGDLS and YYNGEE. The DNA of the CDR3 is TGTGCCAGCAGCGTAGCTGGCGGGAGTATAGACAATGAGCAGTTCTTC. This gives the protein CASSVAGGSIDNEQFF.

The chain carries TRBV7-8 and TRBJ2-2, with a tentative D call TRBD2 (7 bases). V was pared by 6 bases and J by 0 bases, with 14 bases between. Germline values: CDR1 SGHVS, CDR2 FQNEAQ. The CDR3 spans 16 residues. CDR3 in DNA: TGTGCCAGCAGAGGGGGACTATCCGCGAACACCGGGGAGCTGTTTTTT. Its protein is CASRGGLSANTGELFF.

This clonotype was observed a few times. The chain carries TRBV6-1 and TRBJ1-2, with 9 bases lining up with TRBD1. This CDR3 is built from 15 residues. J was trimmed by 5 bases and V by 3 bases; bases with no gene match: 7. Germline CDR1 MNHNS, CDR2 SASEGT. CDR3 bases: TGTGCCAGCAGTGATTCCGGGACAGGGTTTTATGGCTACACCTTC. Its translation is CASSDSGTGFYGYTF.

V and J are TRBV6-5 and TRBJ2-1; 7 bases fit TRBD2. Germline assignment: CDR1 MNHEY and CDR2 SVGAGI. This CDR3 is 12 amino acids long. V lost 11 bases and J lost 8; bases outside the gene matches: 9. For the CDR3, the DNA is TGTGCCGTCCGGGACTATAGGGATGAGCAGTTCTTC. As protein: CAVRDYRDEQFF.

The rearrangement joins TRBV5-4 to TRBJ2-7; D might be TRBD1 (5 bases). Germline assignment: CDR1 SGHNT and CDR2 YYREEE (reference sequence). The CDR3 length is 12 residues. The V end was cut by 2 bases, the J end by 4 bases, with 7 bases between. CDR3 protein: CASSFDSYEQYF. The CDR3 nucleotides read TGTGCCAGCAGCTTCGACAGTTACGAGCAGTACTTC.

This clonotype was recorded a few times. The V and J genes are TRBV12-3 or TRBV12-4 and TRBJ2-2; the match to TRBD1 covers 9 bases. Unmatched junction bases numbered 4, after V lost 2 bases and J lost 3 bases. The CDR3 has 16 amino acids. The CDR3 coding sequence is TGTGCCAGCAGTTTATCCGGGACAGGGTACACCGGGGAGCTGTTTTTT. This sequence encodes CASSLSGTGYTGELFF.

This chain uses TRBV27 with TRBJ1-2; weak D call: TRBD1 (5 bases). The CDR3 has 16 amino acids. Germline V CDR1 and CDR2: MNHEY, SMNVEV (reference sequence). V was pared by 0 bases and J by 2 bases, with 13 bases between. The CDR3 nucleotides read TGTGCCAGCAGTTTATCGTCCGGGACGGCGAACTATGGCTACACCTTC. This gives the protein CASSLSSGTANYGYTF.

This clonotype occurred many times. The genes are TRBV7-2 and TRBJ2-7; 7 bases are a match to TRBD1. Germline values: CDR1 SGHTA, CDR2 FQGNSA. Germline trimming cut 7 bases from V and 2 bases from J; bases unmatched to any gene: 11. CDR3 size: 15 residues. The CDR3 is CASTLFRDRPYEQYF. The CDR3, as DNA: TGTGCCAGCACCTTGTTCCGGGACAGACCCTACGAGCAGTACTTC. The whole variable domain, remainder taken from reference TRBV7-2 and TRBJ2-7, is GAGVSQSPSNKVTEKGKDVELRCDPISGHTALYWYRQSLGQGLEFLIYFQGNSAPDKSGLPSDRFSAERTGGSVSTLTIQRTQQEDSAVYLCASTLFRDRPYEQYFGPGTRLTVT.

The chain employs TRBV7-9 and TRBJ1-4; the D is unclear. The CDR3 loop spans 14 amino acids. Germline V gene lookup returns CDR1 SEHNR and CDR2 FQNEAQ (reference sequence). Deletions cut 7 bases from V and 8 bases from J, with 17 bases between. CDR3 nucleotide sequence: TGTGCCAGCACCCTCGGCGGGTCCAAAGAAAAACTGTTTTTT. It encodes CASTLGGSKEKLFF.

This clonotype has more than one count but fewer than ten. The V call is TRBV12-3 or TRBV12-4, the J call TRBJ2-7; D is possibly TRBD2 (5 bases). The CDR3 sequence is 11 residues long. The V and J ends lost 4 bases and 9 bases respectively, with 10 bases between them. The CDR3 reads CASSSDRGQYF. DNA of the CDR3: TGTGCCAGCAGTTCTGACCGGGGGCAGTACTTC.

This clonotype was seen a handful of times. The rearrangement links TRBV7-3 to TRBJ1-1; TRBD1 aligns across 7 bases. The V segment lost 4 bases and the J segment 0 bases; nucleotides outside the gene matches: 11. CDR3 size: 17 residues. The germline gives CDR1 SGHTA, CDR2 FQGTGA. CDR3 sequence reads: CASSYQRRQGLNTEAFF. As DNA, the CDR3 is TGTGCCAGCAGCTACCAGAGAAGACAGGGCCTGAACACTGAAGCTTTCTTT. Combining the CDR3 with reference TRBV7-3 and TRBJ1-1 gives the whole variable domain GAGVSQTPSNKVTEKGKYVELRCDPISGHTALYWYRQSLGQGPEFLIYFQGTGAADDSGLPNDRFFAVRPEGSVSTLKIQRTERGDSAVYLCASSYQRRQGLNTEAFFGQGTRLTVV.

This clonotype was counted a few times. The rearrangement joins TRBV28 to TRBJ1-2; 9 bases align to TRBD1. The germline V gene encodes CDR1 MDHEN and CDR2 SYDVKM. Trimming at V came to 2 bases and at J to 2 bases, leaving 3 bases not matched to a gene. The CDR3 is 15 residues long. Written as DNA, the CDR3 is TGTGCCAGCAGTTTACCTGGACAGGGGAACTATGGCTACACCTTC. As protein: CASSLPGQGNYGYTF.

Many counts were recorded for this clonotype. J is TRBJ2-5 and V is TRBV7-2; D might be TRBD2 (7 bases). V lost 5 bases to trimming and J lost 4 bases, with 20 bases between them. CDR1 SGHTA and CDR2 FQGNSA come from the germline V gene. The CDR3 has 16 residues. Written as DNA, the CDR3 is TGTGCCAGCAGCCCCACGAGGGGGGGTATCAGAGAGACCCAGTACTTC. It codes for CASSPTRGGIRETQYF.

CDR3 DNA: TGTGCCAGCAGCCGGACCTACCGGGGCACAGATACGCAGTATTTT. Translation: CASSRTYRGTDTQYF. V gene TRBV27 combines with J gene TRBJ2-3; no definite D call. Germline CDR1 and CDR2: MNHEY and SMNVEV (reference sequence). V was clipped by 6 bases and J by 1 base, with 14 bases between them. CDR3 length: 15 amino acids.

This clonotype occurred a few times. CDR3 region: CSAPPPSGFLSSSYNEQFF. The CDR3 coding sequence is TGCAGTGCCCCCCCCCCTAGCGGGTTCCTTTCGAGCTCCTACAATGAGCAGTTCTTC. The chain couples TRBV20-1 to TRBJ2-1; 8 bases line up with TRBD2. The CDR3 runs to 19 residues. Per the germline V gene, CDR1 is DFQATT and CDR2 is SNEGSKA (reference sequence). V lost 6 bases to trimming and J lost 0 bases; unmatched junction nucleotides: 19.

V and J are TRBV2 and TRBJ1-1, with D uncertain. Trimming took 4 bases from V and 1 from J, leaving 13 bases between them. Looked up from germline, CDR1 is SNHLY and CDR2 is FYNNEI. The CDR3 consists of 15 residues. CDR3 coding DNA: TGTGCCAGCAGTGGCCGGACTAATAGGAACACTGAAGCTTTCTTT. Translation gives CASSGRTNRNTEAFF.

The table lists this clonotype with many counts. This sequence joins TRBV7-2 and TRBJ2-7; 8 nucleotides agree with TRBD1. CDR1 is SGHTA and CDR2 is FQGNSA in the germline V gene. Trimming cost V 5 bases and J 6 bases; bases outside gene matches: 12. The CDR3 covers 15 residues. CDR3 loop: CASSPRDRRISEQYF. The CDR3 DNA reads TGTGCCAGCAGCCCCCGGGACAGGCGTATCTCCGAGCAGTACTTC.

The chain has TRBV11-1 and TRBJ1-2; 7 bases match TRBD1. The CDR3 has 14 amino acids. Trimming at V came to 5 bases and at J to 4 bases, leaving 7 bases not matched to a gene. The germline CDR1 and CDR2 sequences are SGHAT and FQDESV (reference sequence). CDR3 region: CASSRPGQIYGYTF. CDR3 coding DNA: TGTGCCAGCAGCCGACCGGGACAGATCTATGGCTACACCTTC.

The rearrangement joins TRBV28 to TRBJ2-1, with D perhaps assigned TRBD1 or TRBD2 (5 bases each). The germline V gene encodes CDR1 MDHEN and CDR2 SYDVKM. V shed 7 bases and J shed 5 bases, with 15 bases lying between them. The CDR3 covers 14 residues. The chain's CDR3 is CASTGTLGNNEQFF. In DNA, the CDR3 is TGTGCCAGCACGGGGACCCTCGGAAACAATGAGCAGTTCTTC.

The gene calls are TRBV5-5 and TRBJ2-1; D possibly corresponds to TRBD2 (6 bases). V shed 4 bases and J shed 3 bases, with 17 bases lying between them. The CDR3 sequence is 16 residues long. The V gene's germline CDR1 is SGHKS and CDR2 YYEKEE (reference sequence). The CDR3: CASSAGGTFLYNEQFF. CDR3 nucleotide sequence: TGTGCCAGCAGCGCCGGAGGGACTTTTCTCTACAATGAGCAGTTCTTC.

This clonotype was counted only a few times. J is TRBJ2-7 and V is TRBV12-3 or TRBV12-4; possibly TRBD2 for D (5 bases). The germline V and J ends were trimmed by 3 bases and 2 bases, with 8 bases remaining between them. This CDR3 is built from 13 residues. This CDR3 reads CASSFHGTYEQYF. DNA of the CDR3: TGTGCCAGCAGTTTTCACGGGACCTACGAGCAGTACTTC.

This clonotype turned up a few times. The chain has TRBV7-3 and TRBJ1-1, with 7 bases matching TRBD1. Germline V CDR1 and CDR2: SGHTA, FQGTGA. The length of the CDR3 is 12 residues. V lost 3 bases, J lost 7 bases, and 2 bases stayed unmatched. The CDR3 nucleotides are TGTGCCAGCAGCTTTAGACAGGGTGAAGCTTTCTTT. Translated, it gives CASSFRQGEAFF.

The chain employs TRBV2 and TRBJ2-5, with 8 bases fitting TRBD2. J was trimmed by 5 bases and V by 4 bases; bases with no gene match: 6. The germline CDR1 and CDR2 sequences are SNHLY and FYNNEI. The CDR3 is 14 residues long. The CDR3 sequence: CASSVGSGSETQYF. CDR3 DNA: TGTGCCAGCAGTGTCGGAAGCGGGAGTGAGACCCAGTACTTC.

The rearrangement links TRBV11-2 to TRBJ1-1; D unresolved. The CDR3 extends over 14 amino acids. V was cut by 3 bases and J by 2 bases, with 10 bases left in between. CDR1 and CDR2 from the germline V gene are SGHAT and FQNNGV. The CDR3 nucleotides are TGTGCCAGCAGCTTGGGGAACGATAACACTGAAGCTTTCTTT. Protein sequence: CASSLGNDNTEAFF.